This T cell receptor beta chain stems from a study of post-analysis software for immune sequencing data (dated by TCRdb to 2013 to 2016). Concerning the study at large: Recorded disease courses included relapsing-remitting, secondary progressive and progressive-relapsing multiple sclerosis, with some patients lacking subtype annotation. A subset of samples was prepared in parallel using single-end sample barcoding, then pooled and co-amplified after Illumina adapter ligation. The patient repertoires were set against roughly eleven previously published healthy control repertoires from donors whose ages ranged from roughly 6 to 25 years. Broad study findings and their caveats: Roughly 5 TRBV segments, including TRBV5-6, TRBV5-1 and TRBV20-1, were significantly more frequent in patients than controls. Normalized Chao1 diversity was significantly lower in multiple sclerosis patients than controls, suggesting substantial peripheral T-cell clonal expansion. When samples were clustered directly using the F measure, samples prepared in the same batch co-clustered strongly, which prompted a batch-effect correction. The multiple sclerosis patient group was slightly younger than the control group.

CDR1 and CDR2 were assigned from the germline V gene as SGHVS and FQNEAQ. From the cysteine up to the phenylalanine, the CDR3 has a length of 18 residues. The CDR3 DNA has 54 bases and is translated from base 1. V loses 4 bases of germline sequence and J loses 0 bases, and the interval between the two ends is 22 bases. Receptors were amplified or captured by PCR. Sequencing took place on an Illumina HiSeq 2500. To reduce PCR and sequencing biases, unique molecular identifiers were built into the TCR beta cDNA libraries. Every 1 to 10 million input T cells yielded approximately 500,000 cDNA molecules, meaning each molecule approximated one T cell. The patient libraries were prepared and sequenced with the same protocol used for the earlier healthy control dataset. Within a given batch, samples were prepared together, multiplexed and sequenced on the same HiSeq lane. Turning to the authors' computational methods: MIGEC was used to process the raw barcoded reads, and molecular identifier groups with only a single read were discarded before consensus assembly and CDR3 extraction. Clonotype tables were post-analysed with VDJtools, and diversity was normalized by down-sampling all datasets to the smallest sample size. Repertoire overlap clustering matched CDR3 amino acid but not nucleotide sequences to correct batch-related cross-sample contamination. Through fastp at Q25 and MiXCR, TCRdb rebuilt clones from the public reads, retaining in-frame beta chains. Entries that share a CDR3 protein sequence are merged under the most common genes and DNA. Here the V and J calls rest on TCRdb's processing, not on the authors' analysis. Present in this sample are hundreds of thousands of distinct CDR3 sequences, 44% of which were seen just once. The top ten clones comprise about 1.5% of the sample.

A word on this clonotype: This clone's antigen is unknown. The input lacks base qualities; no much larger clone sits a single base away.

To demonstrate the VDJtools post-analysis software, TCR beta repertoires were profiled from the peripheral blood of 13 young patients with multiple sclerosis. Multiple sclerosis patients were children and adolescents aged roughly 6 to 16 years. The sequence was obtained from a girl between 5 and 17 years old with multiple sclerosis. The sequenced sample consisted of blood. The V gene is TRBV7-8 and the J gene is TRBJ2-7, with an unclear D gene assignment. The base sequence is TGTGCCAGCAGCTACAAAACATTCTCCTCTATAAGCTCCTACGAGCAGTACTTC. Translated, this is CASSYKTFSSISSYEQYF.